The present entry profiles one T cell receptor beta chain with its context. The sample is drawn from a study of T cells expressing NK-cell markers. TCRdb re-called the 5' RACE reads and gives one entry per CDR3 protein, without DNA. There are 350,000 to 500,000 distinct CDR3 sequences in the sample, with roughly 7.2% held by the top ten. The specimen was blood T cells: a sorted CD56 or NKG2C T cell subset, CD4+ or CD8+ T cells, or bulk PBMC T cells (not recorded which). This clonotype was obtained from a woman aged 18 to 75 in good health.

The chain's CDR3 is CSAGRRAWGTDTQYF. This rearrangement joins TRBV20-1 to TRBJ2-3; absent DNA, TCRdb's TRBD2 call cannot be checked. CDR1 and CDR2 (germline): DFQATT, SNEGSKA (reference sequence). CDR3 length equals 15 residues.